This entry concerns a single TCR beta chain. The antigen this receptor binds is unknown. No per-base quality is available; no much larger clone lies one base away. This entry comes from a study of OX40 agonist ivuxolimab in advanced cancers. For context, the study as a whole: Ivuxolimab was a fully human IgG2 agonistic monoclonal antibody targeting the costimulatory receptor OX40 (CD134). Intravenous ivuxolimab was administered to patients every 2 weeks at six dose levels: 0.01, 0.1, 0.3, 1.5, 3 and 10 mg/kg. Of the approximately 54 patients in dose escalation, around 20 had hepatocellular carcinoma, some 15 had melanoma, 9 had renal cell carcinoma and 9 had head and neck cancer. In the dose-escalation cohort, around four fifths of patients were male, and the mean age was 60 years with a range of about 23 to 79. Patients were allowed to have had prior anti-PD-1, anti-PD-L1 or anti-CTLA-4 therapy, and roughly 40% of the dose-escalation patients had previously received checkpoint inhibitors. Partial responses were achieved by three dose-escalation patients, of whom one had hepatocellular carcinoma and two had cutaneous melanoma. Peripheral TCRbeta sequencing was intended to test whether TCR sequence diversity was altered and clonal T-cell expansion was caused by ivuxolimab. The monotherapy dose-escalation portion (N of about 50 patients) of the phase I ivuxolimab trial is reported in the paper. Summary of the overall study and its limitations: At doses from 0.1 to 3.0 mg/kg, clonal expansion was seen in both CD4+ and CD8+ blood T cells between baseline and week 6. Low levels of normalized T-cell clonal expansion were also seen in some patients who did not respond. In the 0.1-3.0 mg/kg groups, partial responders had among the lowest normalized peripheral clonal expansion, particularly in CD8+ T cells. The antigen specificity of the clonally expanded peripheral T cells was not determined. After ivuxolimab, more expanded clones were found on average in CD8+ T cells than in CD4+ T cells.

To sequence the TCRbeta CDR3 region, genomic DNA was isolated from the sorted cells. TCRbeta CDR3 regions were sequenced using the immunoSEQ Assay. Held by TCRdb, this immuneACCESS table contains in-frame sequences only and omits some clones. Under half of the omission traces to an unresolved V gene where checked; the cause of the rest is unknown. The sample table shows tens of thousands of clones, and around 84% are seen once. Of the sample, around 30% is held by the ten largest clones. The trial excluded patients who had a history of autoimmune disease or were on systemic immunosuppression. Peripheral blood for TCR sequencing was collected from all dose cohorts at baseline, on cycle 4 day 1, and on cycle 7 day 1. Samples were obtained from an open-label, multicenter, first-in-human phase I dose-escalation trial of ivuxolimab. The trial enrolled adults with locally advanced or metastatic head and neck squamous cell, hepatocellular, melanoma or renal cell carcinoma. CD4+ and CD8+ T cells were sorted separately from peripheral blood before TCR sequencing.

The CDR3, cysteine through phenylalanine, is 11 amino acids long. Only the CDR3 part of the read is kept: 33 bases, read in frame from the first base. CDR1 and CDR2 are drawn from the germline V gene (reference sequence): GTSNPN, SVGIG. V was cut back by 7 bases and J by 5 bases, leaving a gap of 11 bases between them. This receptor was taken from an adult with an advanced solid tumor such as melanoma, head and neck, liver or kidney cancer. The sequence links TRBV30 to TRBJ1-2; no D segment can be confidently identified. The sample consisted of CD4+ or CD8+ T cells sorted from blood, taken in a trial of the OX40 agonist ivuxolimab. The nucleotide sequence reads TGTGCCTTCCGGATCCCATATGGCTACACCTTC. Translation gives CAFRIPYGYTF.